Each of the 18 T cell receptor beta chains below was sequenced from the same sample in a study of cytomegalovirus exposure and HLA in healthy donors. PCR employed 60 Vbeta and 13 Jbeta primers. Profiled with immunoSEQ multiplex PCR; TCRdb holds only in-frame clones, not every one. Of 150,000 to 200,000 clones listed, about four fifths are singletons. Sample: PBMCs. The source is a boy aged 5-17 years in good health and CMV-seronegative.

V usage is TRBV7-9 and J usage is TRBJ1-1; TRBD1 matches at 8 bases. CDR1 is SEHNR, CDR2 FQNEAQ, per germline (reference sequence). V trimming: 2 bases; J trimming: 2 bases; junction bases outside the gene matches: 13. There are 18 residues in the CDR3. The CDR3 is CASSLRAETGVGNTEAFF. As DNA, the CDR3 is TGTGCCAGCAGCTTAAGGGCCGAGACAGGGGTCGGAAACACTGAAGCTTTCTTT.

The V gene is TRBV10-3, the J gene TRBJ2-3; 10 positions match TRBD1. CDR3 length: 14 amino acids. CDR1 is ENHRY, CDR2 SYGVKD, per germline. J was trimmed by 4 bases and V by 4 bases; bases with no gene match: 2. The CDR3: CAISVGQGSDTQYF. The CDR3 bases are TGTGCCATCAGTGTGGGACAGGGGTCAGATACGCAGTATTTT.

The CDR3 sequence is CAISESGGTAYNEQFF. DNA of the CDR3: TGTGCCATCAGTGAGTCTGGGGGGACCGCCTACAATGAGCAGTTCTTC. This chain joins TRBV10-3 and TRBJ2-1; tentative D call: TRBD2 (6 bases). CDR1 is ENHRY, CDR2 SYGVKD, per germline. The CDR3 has 16 residues. Trimming left V 0 bases short and J 2 bases short, with 11 bases between.

This sequence joins TRBV7-9 and TRBJ2-1; 13 positions agree with TRBD2. Trimming removed 6 bases from V and 6 bases from J; junction bases left unmatched: 5. This CDR3 spans 15 amino acids. CDR1 and CDR2 from the germline V gene are SEHNR and FQNEAQ (reference sequence). The CDR3 nucleotides read TGTGCCAGCAGACCACTAGCGGGGGGGCGCAATGAGCAGTTCTTC. This sequence encodes CASRPLAGGRNEQFF.

The chain couples TRBV6-1 to TRBJ1-1, with a possible D match to TRBD1 (5 bases). The CDR3 length is 15 residues. Trimming stripped 4 bases from V and 1 base from J, with 13 bases between. Germline V gene data show CDR1 as MNHNS and CDR2 as SASEGT. Here the CDR3 DNA reads TGTGCCAGCAGTGGCCTAGGGGCTAAGAACACTGAAGCTTTCTTT. The encoded protein is CASSGLGAKNTEAFF.

This clone appeared a single time. The chain couples TRBV7-2 to TRBJ2-5, with TRBD2 identical over 9 bases. Germline loops: CDR1 SGHTA, CDR2 FQGNSA. The CDR3 is 15 residues long. V shed 0 bases and J 7 bases; nucleotides not matched to a gene: 6. CDR3 DNA: TGTGCCAGCAGCTTAGCAGCGGGGGGCGTTGGGACCCAGTACTTC. Amino acid sequence: CASSLAAGGVGTQYF.

The rearrangement links TRBV10-1 to TRBJ1-4; D gene unclear. CDR1 is WNHNN and CDR2 is SYGVQD in the germline V gene (reference sequence). V was trimmed by 0 bases and J by 9 bases, leaving 11 bases between them. CDR3 length: 14 amino acids. The CDR3: CASSESFSAKKLFF. The CDR3 DNA sequence: TGCGCCAGCAGTGAGTCGTTCAGCGCTAAAAAACTGTTTTTT.

This CDR3 reads CASIVGSGSEAFF. DNA of the CDR3: TGTGCCAGCATAGTCGGTTCAGGTAGTGAAGCTTTCTTT. J is TRBJ1-1 and V is TRBV6-6, with unresolved D. Trimming left V 7 bases short and J 7 bases short, with 16 bases between. Germline V CDR1 and CDR2: MNHNY, SVGAGI (reference sequence). The length of the CDR3 is 13 residues.

The CDR3, as DNA: TGCGCCAGTTCCTCCTCCACTAGCGGGGGGATGGTAGATACGCAGTATTTT. This codes for CASSSSTSGGMVDTQYF. The chain recombines TRBV5-1 with TRBJ2-3, with 12 nucleotides matching TRBD2. The CDR3 contains 17 residues. The germline CDR1 and CDR2 sequences are SGHRS and YFSETQ. V shed 8 bases and J 5 bases; nucleotides not matched to a gene: 15. Based on the CDR3 plus reference TRBV5-1 and TRBJ2-3, the full variable domain is KAGVTQTPRYLIKTRGQQVTLSCSPISGHRSVSWYQQTPGQGLQFLFEYFSETQRNKGNFPGRFSGRQFSNSRSEMNVSTLELGDSALYLCASSSSTSGGMVDTQYFGPGTRLTVL.

This clone turned up a few times. The V call is TRBV4-3, the J call TRBJ2-1, with TRBD2 matching over 12 bases. V was clipped by 1 base and J by 8 bases; unmatched bases: 3. This CDR3 has 15 residues. CDR1 and CDR2 (germline): LGHNA, YSLEER. CDR3: CASSQGTSGVDEQFF. CDR3 in DNA: TGCGCCAGCAGCCAAGGGACTAGCGGGGTTGATGAGCAGTTCTTC.

The gene calls are TRBV7-3 and TRBJ2-7, with TRBD2 matching 7 bases. The CDR3 has 15 residues. From germline, CDR1 is SGHTA and CDR2 FQGTGA. J gave up 2 bases and V 5 bases, and 9 bases lay outside the gene matches. The CDR3 sequence is CASSPGGSLPYEQYF. CDR3 coding DNA: TGTGCCAGCAGCCCCGGGGGGTCTCTCCCCTACGAGCAGTACTTC.

This clone has only one observation. In DNA form, the CDR3 reads TGTGCCAGCAGTGAACGGGGGGTACGGGGCCCATATATGAACACTGAAGCTTTCTTT. Translating it yields CASSERGVRGPYMNTEAFF. The chain links TRBV6-1 to TRBJ1-1; D perhaps matches TRBD1 (5 bases). Trimming shortened V by 2 bases and J by 0 bases, and 22 bases separated the two germline ends. This CDR3 contains 19 residues. Germline V gene sequence: CDR1 MNHNS, CDR2 SASEGT.

The chain joins TRBV5-6 to TRBJ2-3; D not resolved. CDR1 is SGHDT and CDR2 is YYEEEE in the germline V gene. CDR3 size: 13 residues. V was shortened by 0 bases and J by 4 bases, with 6 bases between the two germline ends. The CDR3: CASSLGGSDTQYF. The CDR3 DNA sequence: TGTGCCAGCAGCTTGGGCGGTTCAGATACGCAGTATTTT.

The V and J genes are TRBV11-2 and TRBJ2-7; TRBD2 matches at 7 bases. Germline CDR1 is SGHAT and CDR2 is FQNNGV. This CDR3 has 18 amino acids. After removal of 5 bases from V and 5 bases from J, the junction contained 21 bases not matched to a gene. CDR3 in amino acids: CASSQWGGPRRVFHEQYF. Written as DNA, the CDR3 is TGTGCCAGCAGCCAATGGGGGGGACCCCGGAGGGTCTTCCACGAGCAGTACTTC.

The CDR3 loop reads CASSFGPTASGNTIYF. The CDR3 nucleotides are TGTGCCAGCAGCTTCGGTCCAACAGCCTCTGGAAACACCATATATTTT. The chain combines TRBV7-2 with TRBJ1-3, with D unclear. The CDR3 sequence is 16 residues long. With 3 bases removed from V and 0 bases from J, the gap between germline ends came to 12 bases. From germline, CDR1 is SGHTA and CDR2 FQGNSA.

The chain employs TRBV11-3 and TRBJ1-2; D gene unclear. V was trimmed by 5 bases and J by 0 bases, leaving 13 bases between them. This CDR3 contains 15 residues. The V gene's germline CDR1 is SGHNT and CDR2 YENEEA. The CDR3 reads CASSPSGEANYGYTF. The CDR3 bases are TGTGCCAGCAGCCCGAGTGGAGAAGCTAACTATGGCTACACCTTC.

The chain carries TRBV7-2 and TRBJ1-2, with 9 nucleotides matching TRBD1. The CDR3 contains 14 residues. The V and J ends lost 4 bases and 6 bases, in that order; junction bases with no gene match: 6. Per the germline V gene, CDR1 is SGHTA and CDR2 is FQGNSA. The DNA for the CDR3 is TGTGCCAGCAGCTCTCGGACAGGGGACCATGGCTACACCTTC. The encoded protein is CASSSRTGDHGYTF.

V usage is TRBV30 and J usage is TRBJ2-3; TRBD2 matches at 10 bases. This CDR3 is 17 amino acids long. Germline assignment: CDR1 GTSNPN and CDR2 SVGIG (reference sequence). Trimming removed 2 bases from V and 0 bases from J; junction bases left unmatched: 8. CDR3 DNA: TGTGCCTGGAGTTTGTCAAGGACTAGCGGTAGCACAGATACGCAGTATTTT. Amino acids: CAWSLSRTSGSTDTQYF.